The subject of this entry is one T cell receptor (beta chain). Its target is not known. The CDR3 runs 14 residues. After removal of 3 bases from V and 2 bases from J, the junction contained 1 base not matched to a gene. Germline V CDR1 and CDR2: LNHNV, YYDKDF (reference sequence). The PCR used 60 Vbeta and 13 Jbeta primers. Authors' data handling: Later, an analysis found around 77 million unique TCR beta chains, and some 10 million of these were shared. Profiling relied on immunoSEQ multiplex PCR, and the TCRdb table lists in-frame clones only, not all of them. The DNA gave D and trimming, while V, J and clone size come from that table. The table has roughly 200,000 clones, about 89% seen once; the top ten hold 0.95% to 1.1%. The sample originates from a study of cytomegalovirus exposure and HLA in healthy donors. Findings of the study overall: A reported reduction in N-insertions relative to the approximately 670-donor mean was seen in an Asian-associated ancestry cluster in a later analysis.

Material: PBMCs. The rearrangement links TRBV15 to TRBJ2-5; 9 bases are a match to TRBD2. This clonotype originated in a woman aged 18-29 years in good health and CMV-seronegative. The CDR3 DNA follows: TGTGCCACCAGCAGGCGGGGGGGGCAAGAGACCCAGTACTTC. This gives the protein CATSRRGGQETQYF.